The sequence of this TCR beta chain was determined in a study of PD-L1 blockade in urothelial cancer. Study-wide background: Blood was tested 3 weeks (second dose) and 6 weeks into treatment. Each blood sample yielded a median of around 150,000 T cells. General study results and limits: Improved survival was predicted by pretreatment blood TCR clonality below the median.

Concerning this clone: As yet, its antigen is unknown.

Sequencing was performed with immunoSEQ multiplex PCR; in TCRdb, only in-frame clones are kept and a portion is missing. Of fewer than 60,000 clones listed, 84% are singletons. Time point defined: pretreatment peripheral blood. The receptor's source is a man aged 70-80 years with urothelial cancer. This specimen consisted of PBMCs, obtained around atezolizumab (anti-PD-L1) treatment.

The CDR3 reads CASSQPIFGEQYF. DNA of the CDR3: TGCGCCAGCAGCCAACCAATATTCGGCGAGCAGTACTTC. V and J are TRBV4-1 and TRBJ2-7; D is unclear. The CDR3 has 13 amino acids. Germline lookup yields CDR1 MGHRA and CDR2 YSYEKL. Trimming removed 2 bases from V and 6 bases from J, with 11 bases in between.